The clone carrying this TCR beta chain was detected only a few times. This record belongs to a study of T-cell memory formation after mild COVID-19. Trimming stripped 7 bases from V and 8 bases from J, with 20 bases between. From germline, CDR1 is SQVTM and CDR2 ANQGSEA. The CDR3 runs to 14 residues. TCRdb called the 5' RACE reads again in MiXCR, with one record for every CDR3 protein. Here the sample spans some 450,000 distinct CDR3 sequences, approximately 20% being singletons. Sequencing was done on a sample of PBMCs or a T cell subset sorted from them (not recorded which). The rearrangement links TRBV29-1 to TRBJ1-4; no clear D gene. This sequence was found in an adult woman who had mild COVID-19 (a few samples of this study predate the infection). Cell type and time point are not known. CDR3 amino acids: CSAEPAAGGEKLFF. CDR3 bases: TGCAGCGCCGAACCGGCAGCAGGAGGGGAAAAACTGTTTTTT. The whole variable domain, remainder taken from reference TRBV29-1 and TRBJ1-4, is SAVISQKPSRDICQRGTSLTIQCQVDSQVTMMFWYRQQPGQSLTLIATANQGSEATYESGFVIDKFPISRPNLTFSTLTVSNMSPEDSSIYLCSAEPAAGGEKLFFGSGTQLSVL.